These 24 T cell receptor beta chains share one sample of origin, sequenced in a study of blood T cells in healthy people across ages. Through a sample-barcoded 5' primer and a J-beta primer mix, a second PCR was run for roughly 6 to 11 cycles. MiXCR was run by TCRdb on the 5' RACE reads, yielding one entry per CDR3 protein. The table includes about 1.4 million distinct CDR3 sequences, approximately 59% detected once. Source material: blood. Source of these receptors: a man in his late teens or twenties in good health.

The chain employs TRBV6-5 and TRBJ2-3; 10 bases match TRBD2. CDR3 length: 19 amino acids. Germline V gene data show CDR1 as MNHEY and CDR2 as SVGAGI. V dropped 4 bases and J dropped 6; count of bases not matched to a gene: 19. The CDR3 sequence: CASSLWALPSGRGGDTQYF. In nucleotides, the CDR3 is TGTGCCAGCAGTTTATGGGCTCTACCTAGCGGGAGAGGCGGGGATACGCAGTATTTT.

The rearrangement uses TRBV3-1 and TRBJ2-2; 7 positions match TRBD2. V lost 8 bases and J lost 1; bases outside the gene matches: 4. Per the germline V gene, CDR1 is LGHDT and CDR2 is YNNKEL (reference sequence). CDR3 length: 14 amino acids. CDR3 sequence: CASWSGENTGELFF. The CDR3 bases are TGTGCCAGCTGGAGCGGGGAGAACACCGGGGAGCTGTTTTTT. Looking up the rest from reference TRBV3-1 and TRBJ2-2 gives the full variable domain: DTAVSQTPKYLVTQMGNDKSIKCEQNLGHDTMYWYKQDSKKFLKIMFSYNNKELIINETVPNRFSPKSPDKAHLNLHINSLELGDSAVYFCASWSGENTGELFFGEGSRLTVL.

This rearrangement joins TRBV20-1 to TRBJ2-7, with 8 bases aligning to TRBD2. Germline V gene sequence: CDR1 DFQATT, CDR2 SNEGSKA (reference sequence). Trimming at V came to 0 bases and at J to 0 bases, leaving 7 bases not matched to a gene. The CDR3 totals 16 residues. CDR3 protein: CSARDPGGDHSYEQYF. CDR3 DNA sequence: TGCAGTGCTAGAGACCCCGGGGGGGACCACTCCTACGAGCAGTACTTC.

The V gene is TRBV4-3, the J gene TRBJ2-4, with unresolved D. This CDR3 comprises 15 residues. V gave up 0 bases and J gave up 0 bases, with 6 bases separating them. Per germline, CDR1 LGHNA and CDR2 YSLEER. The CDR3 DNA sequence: TGCGCCAGCAGCCAAGATGTCCTAGCCAAAAACATTCAGTACTTC. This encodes CASSQDVLAKNIQYF.

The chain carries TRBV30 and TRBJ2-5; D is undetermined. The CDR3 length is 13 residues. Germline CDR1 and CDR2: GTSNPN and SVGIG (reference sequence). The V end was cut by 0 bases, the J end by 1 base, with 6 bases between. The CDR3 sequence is CAWSVGFQETQYF. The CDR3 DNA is TGTGCCTGGAGTGTGGGCTTCCAAGAGACCCAGTACTTC.

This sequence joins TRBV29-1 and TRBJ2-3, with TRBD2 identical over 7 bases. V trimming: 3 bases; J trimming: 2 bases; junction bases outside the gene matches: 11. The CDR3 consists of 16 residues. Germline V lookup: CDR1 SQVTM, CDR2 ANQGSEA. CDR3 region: CSVERGSGGDTDTQYF. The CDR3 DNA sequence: TGCAGCGTTGAGAGAGGGTCGGGGGGTGACACAGATACGCAGTATTTT.

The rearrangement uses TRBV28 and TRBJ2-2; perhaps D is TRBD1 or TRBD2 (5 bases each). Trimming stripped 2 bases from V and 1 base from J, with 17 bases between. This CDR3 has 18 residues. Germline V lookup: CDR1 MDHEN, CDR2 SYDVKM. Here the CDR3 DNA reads TGTGCCAGCAGTTTACAGGACTTGACAGCCCAGAACACCGGGGAGCTGTTTTTT. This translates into CASSLQDLTAQNTGELFF.

CDR3 amino acids: CASSVGGRDNTGELFF. The DNA of the CDR3 is TGTGCCAGCAGCGTAGGGGGCAGGGATAACACCGGGGAGCTGTTTTTT. The V gene is TRBV9, the J gene TRBJ2-2; D perhaps matches TRBD1 (5 bases). Between the trimmed V and J ends, which lost 0 bases and 2 bases, there was a span of 11 bases. The germline gives CDR1 SGDLS, CDR2 YYNGEE. The CDR3 totals 16 residues.

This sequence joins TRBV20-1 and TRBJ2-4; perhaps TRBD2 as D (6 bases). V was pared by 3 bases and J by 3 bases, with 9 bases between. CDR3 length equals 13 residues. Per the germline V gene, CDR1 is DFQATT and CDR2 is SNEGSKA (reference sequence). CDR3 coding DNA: TGCAGTGCTAGGGGACTGAACAAAAACATTCAGTACTTC. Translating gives CSARGLNKNIQYF.

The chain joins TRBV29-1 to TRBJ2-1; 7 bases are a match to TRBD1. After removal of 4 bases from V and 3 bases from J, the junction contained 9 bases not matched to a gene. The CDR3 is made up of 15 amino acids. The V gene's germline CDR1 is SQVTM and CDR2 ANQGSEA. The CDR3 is CSVGEGALRYNEQFF. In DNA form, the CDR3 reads TGCAGCGTTGGCGAGGGGGCCCTCCGCTACAATGAGCAGTTCTTC.

The CDR3 sequence is CASRTTDGSGGLYNEQFF. The CDR3 DNA is TGTGCCAGCAGGACGACAGACGGGAGCGGGGGGCTTTACAATGAGCAGTTCTTC. The genes are TRBV11-2 and TRBJ2-1; 9 nucleotides agree with TRBD2. This CDR3 region has 18 residues. With V trimmed by 6 bases and J by 4 bases, 16 bases remained unmatched. CDR1 and CDR2 from the germline V gene are SGHAT and FQNNGV.

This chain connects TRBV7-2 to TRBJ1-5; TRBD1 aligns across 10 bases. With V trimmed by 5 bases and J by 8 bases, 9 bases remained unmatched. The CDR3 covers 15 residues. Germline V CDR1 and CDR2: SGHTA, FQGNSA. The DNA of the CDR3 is TGTGCCAGCAGCCCGGACAGGGGGAACGACAAGCCCCAGCATTTT. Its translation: CASSPDRGNDKPQHF.

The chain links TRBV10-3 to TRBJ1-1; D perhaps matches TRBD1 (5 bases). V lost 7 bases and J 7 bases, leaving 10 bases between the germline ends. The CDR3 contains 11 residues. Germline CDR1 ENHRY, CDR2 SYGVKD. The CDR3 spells CAIKGHREAFF. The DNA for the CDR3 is TGTGCCATCAAAGGACACCGTGAAGCTTTCTTT.

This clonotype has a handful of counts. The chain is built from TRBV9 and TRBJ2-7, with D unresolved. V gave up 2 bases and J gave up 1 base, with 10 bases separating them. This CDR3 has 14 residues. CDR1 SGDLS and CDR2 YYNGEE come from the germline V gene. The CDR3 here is CASSVGSRSYEQYF. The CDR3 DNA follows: TGTGCCAGCAGCGTGGGCTCCAGGTCCTACGAGCAGTACTTC.

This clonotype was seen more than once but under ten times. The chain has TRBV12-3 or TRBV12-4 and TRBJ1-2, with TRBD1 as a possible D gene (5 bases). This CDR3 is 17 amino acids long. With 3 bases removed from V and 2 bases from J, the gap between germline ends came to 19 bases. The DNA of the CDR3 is TGTGCCAGCAGTTTTGGGGCAGTAAGATCCTTAAACTATGGCTACACCTTC. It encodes CASSFGAVRSLNYGYTF.

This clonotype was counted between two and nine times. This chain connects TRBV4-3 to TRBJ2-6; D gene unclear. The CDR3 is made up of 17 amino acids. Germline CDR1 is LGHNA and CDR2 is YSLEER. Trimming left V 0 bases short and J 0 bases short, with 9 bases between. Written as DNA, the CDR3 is TGCGCCAGCAGCCAAGATCGGCTAGACTCTGGGGCCAACGTCCTGACTTTC. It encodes CASSQDRLDSGANVLTF.

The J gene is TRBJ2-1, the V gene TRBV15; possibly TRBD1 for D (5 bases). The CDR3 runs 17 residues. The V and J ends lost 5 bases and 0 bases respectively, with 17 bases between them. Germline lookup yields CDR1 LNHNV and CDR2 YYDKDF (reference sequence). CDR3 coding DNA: TGTGCCACCAGCCCAGTCGGCGGAGACAGCTCCTACAATGAGCAGTTCTTC. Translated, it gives CATSPVGGDSSYNEQFF.

The CDR3 loop reads CASSQRASGLRELFF. CDR3 bases: TGTGCCAGCAGCCAAAGGGCTAGCGGGTTACGGGAGCTGTTTTTT. The chain has TRBV6-5 and TRBJ2-2; 8 bases fit TRBD2. Per the germline V gene, CDR1 is MNHEY and CDR2 is SVGAGI. Unmatched junction bases numbered 12, after V lost 6 bases and J lost 9 bases. The CDR3 length is 15 residues.

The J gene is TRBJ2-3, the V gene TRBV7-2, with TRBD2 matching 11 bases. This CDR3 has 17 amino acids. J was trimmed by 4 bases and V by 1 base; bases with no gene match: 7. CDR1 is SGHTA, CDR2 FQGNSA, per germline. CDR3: CASSLVLAGDGPDTQYF. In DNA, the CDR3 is TGTGCCAGCAGCTTAGTACTAGCGGGAGATGGTCCAGATACGCAGTATTTT.

The CDR3 loop is CSVVQGRDQPQHF. In DNA, the CDR3 is TGCAGCGTTGTACAGGGGCGGGATCAGCCCCAGCATTTT. The rearrangement links TRBV29-1 to TRBJ1-5, with 7 bases fitting TRBD1. This CDR3 comprises 13 residues. V trimming: 4 bases; J trimming: 5 bases; junction bases outside the gene matches: 5. CDR1 is SQVTM, CDR2 ANQGSEA, per germline.

The CDR3 protein is CASSQVVGQETQYF. CDR3 DNA: TGTGCCAGCAGCCAAGTAGTGGGGCAAGAGACCCAGTACTTC. This sequence joins TRBV4-2 and TRBJ2-5; D unclear. V lost 1 base to trimming and J lost 2 bases, with 8 bases between them. This CDR3 spans 14 amino acids. Germline V gene data show CDR1 as LGHNA and CDR2 as YNFKEQ.

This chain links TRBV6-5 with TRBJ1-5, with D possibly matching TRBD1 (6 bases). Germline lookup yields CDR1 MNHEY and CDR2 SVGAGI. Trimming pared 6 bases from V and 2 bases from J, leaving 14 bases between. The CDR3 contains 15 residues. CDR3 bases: TGTGCCAGCAGAGACCAGGGGTTTGGCAATCAGCCCCAGCATTTT. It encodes CASRDQGFGNQPQHF.

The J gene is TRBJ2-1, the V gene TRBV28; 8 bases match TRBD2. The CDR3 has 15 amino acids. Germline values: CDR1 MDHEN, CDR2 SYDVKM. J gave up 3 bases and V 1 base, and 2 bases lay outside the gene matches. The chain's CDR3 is CASSLFTSGYNEQFF. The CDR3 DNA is TGTGCCAGCAGTTTATTCACTAGCGGCTACAATGAGCAGTTCTTC.

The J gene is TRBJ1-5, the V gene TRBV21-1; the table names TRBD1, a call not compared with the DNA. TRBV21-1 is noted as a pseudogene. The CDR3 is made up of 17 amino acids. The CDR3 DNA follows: TGTGCCGGCAGCGAGCCCCGGACGGGCTATAGCAATCAGCCCCAGCATTTT. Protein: CAGSEPRTGYSNQPQHF.